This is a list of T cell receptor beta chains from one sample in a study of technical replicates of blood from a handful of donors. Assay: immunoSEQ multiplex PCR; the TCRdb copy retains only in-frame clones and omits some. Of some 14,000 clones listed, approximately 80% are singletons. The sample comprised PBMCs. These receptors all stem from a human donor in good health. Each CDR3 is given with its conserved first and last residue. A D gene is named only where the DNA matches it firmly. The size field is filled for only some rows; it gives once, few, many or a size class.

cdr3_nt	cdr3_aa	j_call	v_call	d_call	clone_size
TGTGCCAGCAGCCCCCGGACAGGGGGCAGCGCAGATACGCAGTATTTT	CASSPRTGGSADTQYF	TRBJ2-3	TRBV9	TRBD1	-
TGTGCCAGCAGCCCTATAGCGGGAGCGGGTTCCTACGAGCAGTACTTC	CASSPIAGAGSYEQYF	TRBJ2-7	TRBV11-2	TRBD2	few
TGTGCCAGCAGCCCCGGTGATGCCAGCACAGATACGCAGTATTTT	CASSPGDASTDTQYF	TRBJ2-3	TRBV6-5	-	-
TGTGCCTGGGGGATCGGGATTCACTCCTACGAGCAGTACTTC	CAWGIGIHSYEQYF	TRBJ2-7	TRBV30	-	-
TGTGCCAGCTCACCAGGGACAGGGGTTGAAAAACTGTTTTTT	CASSPGTGVEKLFF	TRBJ1-4	TRBV18	TRBD1	-
TGTGCCAGCAGTGGTACAGGTGGAAACACCATATATTTT	CASSGTGGNTIYF	TRBJ1-3	TRBV25-1	-	-
TGTGCCAGCAGTGACAGGACTTCGGGTGAAAAACTGTTTTTT	CASSDRTSGEKLFF	TRBJ1-4	TRBV28	-	once
TGTGCCAGCAGTGAATCCCAGGGGGCTAGGAATGAGCAGTTCTTC	CASSESQGARNEQFF	TRBJ2-1	TRBV25-1	TRBD1	-
TGTGCCAGTACTCGGACAGGGGGGAACACCGGGGAGCTGTTTTTT	CASTRTGGNTGELFF	TRBJ2-2	TRBV19	TRBD1	-
TGCGCCAGCAGTCAACCCGGACAGGGGGTCAGGTCCTACGAGCAGTACTTC	CASSQPGQGVRSYEQYF	TRBJ2-7	TRBV23-1	TRBD1	-
TGTGCCAGCAGTTTAACGGTATTGGACTACACCGGGGAGCTGTTTTTT	CASSLTVLDYTGELFF	TRBJ2-2	TRBV28	-	-
TGTGCCAGCAGTGGGCCGGGGTATGAAAAACTGTTTTTT	CASSGPGYEKLFF	TRBJ1-4	TRBV6-4	-	-
TGCAGCGTTATCGGGGACAAGAATCAGCCCCAGCATTTT	CSVIGDKNQPQHF	TRBJ1-5	TRBV29-1	-	-
TGTGCCATCAGTCGGACAAAAGAGACCCAGTACTTC	CAISRTKETQYF	TRBJ2-5	TRBV10-3	-	-
TGTGCCTGGAATCACGGGTTCGGGGAGCTGTTTTTT	CAWNHGFGELFF	TRBJ2-2	TRBV30	-	once
TGTGCCAGCAGTAGCGTTGACAGGGATGAGACCCAGTACTTC	CASSSVDRDETQYF	TRBJ2-5	TRBV27	TRBD1	-
TGTGCCAGCAGCCCCCCGGCGGCCCCCTACAATGAGCAGTTCTTC	CASSPPAAPYNEQFF	TRBJ2-1	TRBV28	-	-
TGTGCCAGCAGACTGGGGAGCCCGCAAGAGACCCAGTACTTC	CASRLGSPQETQYF	TRBJ2-5	TRBV2	-	-
TGTGCCAGCTCATCGGGGGCGGGAGGGACTGAAGCTTTCTTT	CASSSGAGGTEAFF	TRBJ1-1	TRBV18	-	-
TGTGCCAGCATCCTAGCGGACCTCTCCCGGGATACGCAGTATTTT	CASILADLSRDTQYF	TRBJ2-3	TRBV6-1	TRBD2	-
TGTGCCAGCAGCTTGGTTCTAGCGGGAATGAATGAGCAGTTCTTC	CASSLVLAGMNEQFF	TRBJ2-1	TRBV5-4	TRBD2	-
TGCAGCGGATCGACAGGTATAGGGGCCAACGTCCTGACTTTC	CSGSTGIGANVLTF	TRBJ2-6	TRBV29-1	-	-
TGTGCCAGCAGTGGGACAGGGGGCGGGGAGACCCAGTACTTC	CASSGTGGGETQYF	TRBJ2-5	TRBV28	TRBD1	-
TGCGCCAGCAGCTGGGGGACAGGGGAGACCCAGTACTTC	CASSWGTGETQYF	TRBJ2-5	TRBV5-1	TRBD1	-
TGTGCCAGCAGTGAGCGAAGCGGGAGTTATTACGAGCAGTACTTC	CASSERSGSYYEQYF	TRBJ2-7	TRBV2	TRBD2	once
TGTGCCAGTAGCCGGACAGGGGGGTCTGAAAAACTGTTTTTT	CASSRTGGSEKLFF	TRBJ1-4	TRBV19	TRBD1	-
TGTGCCTGGAGGGTTGGGCGAGAAACGAACACCGGGGAGCTGTTTTTT	CAWRVGRETNTGELFF	TRBJ2-2	TRBV30	-	-
TGTGCCAGCAGTTCCACAGATTACAATGAGCAGTTCTTC	CASSSTDYNEQFF	TRBJ2-1	TRBV6-5	-	few
TGTGCCGCGGGGGCAGGGACCTACGAGCAGTACTTC	CAAGAGTYEQYF	TRBJ2-7	TRBV6-6	-	-
TGTGCCAGCAGCTTTCGCTCCCGGACTAGAGATGAGCAGTTCTTC	CASSFRSRTRDEQFF	TRBJ2-1	TRBV7-2	TRBD2	few
TGTGCCACGAGCCGGGACATCCGCTCTGGGGCCAACGTCCTGACTTTC	CATSRDIRSGANVLTF	TRBJ2-6	TRBV15	-	once
TGCGCCAGCAGATTGGACAGGGGAGGTCAAGAGACCCAGTACTTC	CASRLDRGGQETQYF	TRBJ2-5	TRBV5-1	TRBD1	-
TGTGCCAGCAACAAACTAAGCGGGGTGCAGGGGACATTGAACACTGAAGCTTTCTTT	CASNKLSGVQGTLNTEAFF	TRBJ1-1	TRBV21-1	-	-
TGTGCCAGCAGGCTAGGGGACGGGAGGTTCTACGAGCAGTACTTC	CASRLGDGRFYEQYF	TRBJ2-7	TRBV7-9	TRBD2	few
TGTGCCAGCAGCATACAGGGGAGTGGAACGTATGGCTACACCTTC	CASSIQGSGTYGYTF	TRBJ1-2	TRBV21-1	-	few
TGTGCCAGCAGTCTGCGGACTAGCGGGAGTACCGCGAACACCGGGGAGCTGTTTTTT	CASSLRTSGSTANTGELFF	TRBJ2-2	TRBV27	TRBD2	-
TGTGCCAGTAGTATGGTAGCCTTTTACAATGAGCAGTTCTTC	CASSMVAFYNEQFF	TRBJ2-1	TRBV19	-	-
TGTGCCAGCAGCTATACAGGGGAATACTCTGGAAACACCATATATTTT	CASSYTGEYSGNTIYF	TRBJ1-3	TRBV4-2	TRBD1	-
TGTGCCAGCAGCTTAGAGTTTGGGACAGGGGAAGAAAAACTGTTTTTT	CASSLEFGTGEEKLFF	TRBJ1-4	TRBV11-2	TRBD1	-
TGTGCCAGCAGCTTGTCTCTGGAGACCCAGTACTTC	CASSLSLETQYF	TRBJ2-5	TRBV7-9	-	-
TGTGCCAGCAGGGAGGGACTAGCCGGAGGTAGTGAGCAGTTCTTC	CASREGLAGGSEQFF	TRBJ2-1	TRBV28	TRBD2	-